A selection of T cell receptor beta chains follows, all from one sample in a study of blood T cell repertoires in COVID-19. Libraries were prepared by immunoSEQ multiplex PCR; TCRdb keeps only in-frame clonotypes and omits some of them. This table holds fewer than 300,000 clones, more than 70% found once. The sample taken for sequencing was PBMCs or T cells enriched from blood (not recorded which). The receptors stem from a woman in her forties with acute COVID-19. Each CDR3 is given with its conserved first and last residue. The D gene is left open where the match is weak. A clone size is listed for some rows: how often the clone was seen (once, few, many), or a class if it is expanded.

j_call | clone_size | v_call | d_call | cdr3_nt | cdr3_aa
TRBJ1-1 | once | TRBV7-9 | TRBD1 | TGTGCCAGCAGCTCGACAGGGCGGAACACTGAAGCTTTCTTT | CASSSTGRNTEAFF
TRBJ1-3 | . | TRBV4-1 | . | TGCGCCAGCAGCGGGCCATCGGCAGGGACTTCGCCTGGAAACACCATATATTTT | CASSGPSAGTSPGNTIYF
TRBJ2-1 | . | TRBV2 | TRBD2 | TGTGCCAGCAGTGAGGGGACTAGCGGGTTCTATGAGCAGTTCTTC | CASSEGTSGFYEQFF
TRBJ1-5 | . | TRBV24-1 | . | TGTGCCACCAGTGACAGGAGCGGCCAGCCCCAGCATTTT | CATSDRSGQPQHF
TRBJ2-3 | . | TRBV10-1 | . | TGCGCCAGCAGTGGACCCCGCGGGACCCATACAGATACGCAGTATTTT | CASSGPRGTHTDTQYF
TRBJ1-1 | . | TRBV5-1 | . | TGCGCCAGCAGCAGAGGCACTGAAGCTTTCTTT | CASSRGTEAFF
TRBJ2-1 | . | TRBV7-9 | TRBD2 | TGTGCCAGCAGCCCCCCGGGGAGCGGGAGGGGCTACAATGAGCAGTTCTTC | CASSPPGSGRGYNEQFF
TRBJ1-1 | few | TRBV19 | . | TGTGCCAGTAGTATAGACCGGGCTGAAGCTTTCTTT | CASSIDRAEAFF
TRBJ2-5 | once | TRBV15 | TRBD1 | TGTGCCACCAGCAGAGCGAGGACAGGGGAGGAGACCCAGTACTTC | CATSRARTGEETQYF
TRBJ1-3 | . | TRBV29-1 | TRBD1 | TGCAGCGTTGATGGGGACAGGGACTCTGGAAACACCATATATTTT | CSVDGDRDSGNTIYF
TRBJ2-5 | . | TRBV5-4 | . | TGTGCCAGCAGCTTGGTGGCAGAAGAGACCCAGTACTTC | CASSLVAEETQYF
TRBJ2-1 | . | TRBV7-3 | . | TGTGCCAGCAGCATCCGCTCTCAGGGGAATGAGCAGTTCTTC | CASSIRSQGNEQFF
TRBJ1-6 | . | TRBV9 | . | TGTGCCAGCAGCGTCTCCGGACAGAATAATTCACCCCTCCACTTT | CASSVSGQNNSPLHF
TRBJ1-1 | . | TRBV28 | . | TGTGTGTCCCGCTCACCGGGAACTGAAGCTTTCTTT | CVSRSPGTEAFF
TRBJ2-3 | . | TRBV5-1 | . | TGCGCCAGCAGCAACAGGGTTACAGATACGCAGTATTTT | CASSNRVTDTQYF
TRBJ2-3 | . | TRBV11-2 | TRBD2 | TGTGCCAGCAGCTTCAGAAGGACTAGCGGGAGTTTTAGCACAGATACGCAGTATTTT | CASSFRRTSGSFSTDTQYF
TRBJ1-1 | . | TRBV7-9 | . | TGTGCCAGCAGCTTAGGGACCTCGGCAGGGGACACTGAAGCTTTCTTT | CASSLGTSAGDTEAFF
TRBJ1-3 | . | TRBV19 | . | TGTGCCAGTATCGAAGACAGAGCAGGAAACACCATATATTTT | CASIEDRAGNTIYF
TRBJ2-1 | . | TRBV9 | TRBD2 | TGTGCCAGCAGCGCCCGACTAGCGGGAGCGAGGAATGAGCAGTTCTTC | CASSARLAGARNEQFF
TRBJ1-2 | . | TRBV9 | . | TGTGCCAGCGTTCGGGGGTCGGGTAACTATGGCTACACCTTC | CASVRGSGNYGYTF
TRBJ2-5 | . | TRBV11-3 | TRBD2 | TGTGCCAGCAGCCCCCGGGGGAGGGGCCAAGAGACCCAGTACTTC | CASSPRGRGQETQYF
TRBJ2-5 | once | TRBV1 | . | TGCACCAGCAGCCAAGATCTTACTAGCGGGAGCGGGCGAGAGACCCAGTACTTC | CTSSQDLTSGSGRETQYF
TRBJ1-1 | . | TRBV10-3 | . | TGTGCCATCAGTGAGTCGGAACAGGTGAACACTGAAGCTTTCTTT | CAISESEQVNTEAFF
TRBJ1-1 | . | TRBV28 | . | TGTGCCAGCAGTTTTCTTTACACTGAAGCTTTCTTT | CASSFLYTEAFF
TRBJ1-2 | . | TRBV5-1 | TRBD1 | TGCGCCAGCAGCTGGGACAGCTATGGCTACACCTTC | CASSWDSYGYTF
TRBJ2-1 | . | TRBV15 | TRBD2 | TGTGCCACCAGCAGACAGACTAGCGGGACCAATGAGCAGTTCTTC | CATSRQTSGTNEQFF
TRBJ2-7 | once | TRBV7-3 | TRBD2 | TGTGCCAGCAGCTTAGCGGGAGCCTACGAGCAGTACTTC | CASSLAGAYEQYF
TRBJ2-4 | . | TRBV7-2 | TRBD2 | TGTGCCAGCAGCTTAGTCGGGACTAGCGGCGGCATTCAGTACTTC | CASSLVGTSGGIQYF